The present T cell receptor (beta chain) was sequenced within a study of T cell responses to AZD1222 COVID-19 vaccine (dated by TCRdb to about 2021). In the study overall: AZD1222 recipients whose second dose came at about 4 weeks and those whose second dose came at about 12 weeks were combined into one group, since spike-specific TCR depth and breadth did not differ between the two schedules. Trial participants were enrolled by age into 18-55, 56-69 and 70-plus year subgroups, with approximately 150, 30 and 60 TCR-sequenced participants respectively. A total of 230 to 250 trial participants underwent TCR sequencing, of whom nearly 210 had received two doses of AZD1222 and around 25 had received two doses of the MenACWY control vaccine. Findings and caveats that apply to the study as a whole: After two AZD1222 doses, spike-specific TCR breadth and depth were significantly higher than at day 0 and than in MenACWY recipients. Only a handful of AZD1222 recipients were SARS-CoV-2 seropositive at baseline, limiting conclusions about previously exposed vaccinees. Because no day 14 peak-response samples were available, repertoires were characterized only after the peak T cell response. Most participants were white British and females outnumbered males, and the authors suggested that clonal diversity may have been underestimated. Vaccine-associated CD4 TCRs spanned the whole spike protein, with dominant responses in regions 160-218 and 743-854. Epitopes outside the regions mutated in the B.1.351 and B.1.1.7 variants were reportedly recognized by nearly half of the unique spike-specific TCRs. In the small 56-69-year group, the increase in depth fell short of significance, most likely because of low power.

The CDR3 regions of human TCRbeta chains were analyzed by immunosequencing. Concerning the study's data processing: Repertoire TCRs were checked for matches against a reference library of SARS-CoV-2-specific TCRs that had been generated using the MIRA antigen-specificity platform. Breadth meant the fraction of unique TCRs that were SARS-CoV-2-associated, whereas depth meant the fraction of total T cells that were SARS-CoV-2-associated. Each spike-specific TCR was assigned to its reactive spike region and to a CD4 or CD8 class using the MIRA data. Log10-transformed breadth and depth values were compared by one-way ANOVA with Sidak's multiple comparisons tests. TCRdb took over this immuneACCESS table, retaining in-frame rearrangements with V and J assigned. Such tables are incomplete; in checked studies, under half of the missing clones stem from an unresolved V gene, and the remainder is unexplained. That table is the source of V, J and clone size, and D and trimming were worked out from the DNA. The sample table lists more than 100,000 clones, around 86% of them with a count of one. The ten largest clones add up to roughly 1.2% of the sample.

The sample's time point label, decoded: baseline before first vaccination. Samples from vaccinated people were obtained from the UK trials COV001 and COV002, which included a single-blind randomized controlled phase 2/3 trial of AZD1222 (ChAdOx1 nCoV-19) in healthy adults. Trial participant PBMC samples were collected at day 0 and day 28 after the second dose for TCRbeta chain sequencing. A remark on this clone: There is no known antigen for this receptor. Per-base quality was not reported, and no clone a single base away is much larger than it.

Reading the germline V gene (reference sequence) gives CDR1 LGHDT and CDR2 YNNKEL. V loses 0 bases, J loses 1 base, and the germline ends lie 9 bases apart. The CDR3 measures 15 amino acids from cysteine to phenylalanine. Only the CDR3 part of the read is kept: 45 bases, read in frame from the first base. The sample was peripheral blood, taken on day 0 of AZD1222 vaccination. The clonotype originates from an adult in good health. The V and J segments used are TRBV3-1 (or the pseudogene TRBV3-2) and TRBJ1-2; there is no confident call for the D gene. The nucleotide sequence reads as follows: TGTGCCAGCAGCCAAGAGAGTGTTGGTAACTATGGCTACACCTTC. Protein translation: CASSQESVGNYGYTF.